A single sample gave rise to the 25 T cell receptor beta chains below, sequenced in a study of OX40 agonist ivuxolimab in advanced cancers. Some clones are missing from TCRdb's copy, which holds only in-frame ones; the method was immunoSEQ multiplex PCR. This table holds 15,000 to 20,000 clones, approximately 80% found once. The sample was CD4+ or CD8+ T cells sorted from blood, taken in a trial of the OX40 agonist ivuxolimab. Source of these receptors: an adult with an advanced solid tumor such as melanoma, head and neck, liver or kidney cancer.

The rearrangement joins TRBV4-1 to TRBJ2-7; D unclear. V dropped 6 bases and J dropped 1 base, with 19 bases sitting between them. The V gene's germline CDR1 is MGHRA and CDR2 YSYEKL. This CDR3 has 16 residues. In nucleotides, the CDR3 is TGCGCCAGCAGTCAGGCGGTAGGCAGTAGGTCCTACGAGCAGTACTTC. Translated, it gives CASSQAVGSRSYEQYF.

The genes are TRBV11-2 and TRBJ2-1; D is undetermined. CDR3 length equals 12 residues. Trimming shortened V by 5 bases and J by 6 bases, and 8 bases separated the two germline ends. Germline CDR1 reads SGHAT; CDR2 reads FQNNGV. The CDR3 region is CASSPPSNEQFF. For the CDR3, the DNA is TGTGCCAGCAGCCCCCCCAGCAATGAGCAGTTCTTC.

V gene TRBV4-1 combines with J gene TRBJ2-5; perhaps D is TRBD1 or TRBD2 (5 bases each). Germline V lookup: CDR1 MGHRA, CDR2 YSYEKL. The CDR3 sequence is 15 residues long. The V gene lost 7 bases and the J gene lost 9 bases, with 24 bases spanning the gap. CDR3 in DNA: TGCGCCAGCACCGTCAACCTTGAACGACGAGGGGCCCAGTACTTC. As protein: CASTVNLERRGAQYF.

V gene TRBV7-9 combines with J gene TRBJ2-7, with a possible D match to TRBD2 (7 bases). This CDR3 contains 16 residues. In germline, CDR1 is SEHNR, CDR2 FQNEAQ (reference sequence). V shed 5 bases and J shed 2 bases, with 19 bases lying between them. CDR3 residues: CASSPGGSGPTYEQYF. The CDR3 DNA reads as TGTGCCAGCAGCCCGGGGGGCAGTGGCCCGACCTACGAGCAGTACTTC.

This clone turned up a few times. The V call is TRBV7-6, the J call TRBJ2-1; no firm D call. The length of the CDR3 is 14 residues. The V gene lost 3 bases and the J gene lost 0 bases, with 6 bases spanning the gap. The germline V gene encodes CDR1 SGHVS and CDR2 FNYEAQ. Written as DNA, the CDR3 is TGTGCCAGCAGCTTGTCCCCCTCCTACAATGAGCAGTTCTTC. It specifies CASSLSPSYNEQFF.

The chain employs TRBV6-4 and TRBJ2-3; possible D gene TRBD2, 5 bases. The germline V gene has CDR1 MRHNA and CDR2 SNTAGT. CDR3 length: 16 amino acids. The ends were cut back, 0 bases at V and 0 bases at J, with 10 bases in the middle. The CDR3 nucleotides read TGTGCCAGCAGTGACTCTACGGGATCAAGCACAGATACGCAGTATTTT. Translating gives CASSDSTGSSTDTQYF.

The chain joins TRBV19 to TRBJ1-1; no clear D gene. The CDR3 has 12 amino acids. V lost 7 bases and J lost 4, with 10 bases in between. Germline V gives CDR1 LNHDA, CDR2 SQIVND (reference sequence). For the CDR3, the DNA is TGTGCCAGTATGCGAGGGATCACTGAAGCTTTCTTT. Amino acids: CASMRGITEAFF.

This sequence joins TRBV27 and TRBJ1-6; D is possibly TRBD1 (6 bases). Germline V gene sequence: CDR1 MNHEY, CDR2 SMNVEV (reference sequence). V lost 3 bases to trimming and J lost 8 bases, with 14 bases between them. The CDR3 totals 15 residues. CDR3 DNA sequence: TGTGCCAGCAGTTTGATAGGGGACAACTATTCACCCCTCCACTTT. This sequence encodes CASSLIGDNYSPLHF.

This clone turned up a few times. V usage is TRBV9 and J usage is TRBJ1-2; no definite D call. The CDR3 is made up of 10 amino acids. CDR1 and CDR2 from the germline V gene are SGDLS and YYNGEE. Trimming cost V 5 bases and J 9 bases, with 8 bases left between them. CDR3 sequence reads: CASRDERYTF. CDR3 coding DNA: TGTGCCAGCAGGGACGAGCGCTACACCTTC.

This clone was observed at least ten times. The genes are TRBV5-4 and TRBJ2-7; 8 bases map to TRBD1. The CDR3 contains 14 residues. With V trimmed by 3 bases and J by 4 bases, 6 bases remained unmatched. Germline CDR1 is SGHNT and CDR2 is YYREEE (reference sequence). The CDR3 DNA is TGTGCCAGCAGCTCAGGACAGGGCGGATACGAGCAGTACTTC. Residues: CASSSGQGGYEQYF.

The chain joins TRBV4-1 to TRBJ2-1; 11 positions match TRBD2. The junction had 7 bases not matched to a gene; V was cut back by 6 bases and J by 3 bases. The CDR3 spans 16 residues. Germline lookup yields CDR1 MGHRA and CDR2 YSYEKL. The CDR3 region is CASRPTLAGGYNEQFF. The CDR3, as DNA: TGCGCCAGCAGACCTACTCTAGCGGGGGGCTACAATGAGCAGTTCTTC.

V is TRBV19 and J is TRBJ1-2; 10 bases align to TRBD1. The CDR3 sequence is 15 residues long. Per germline, CDR1 LNHDA and CDR2 SQIVND (reference sequence). V lost 6 bases to trimming and J lost 4 bases; unmatched junction nucleotides: 8. The chain's CDR3 is CASRSGTGVIYGYTF. CDR3 coding DNA: TGTGCCAGTAGATCCGGGACAGGGGTCATCTATGGCTACACCTTC.

CDR3 in DNA: TGTGCCAGCAGCTCCGAATTCCTAGCGGGGGGGCCAGATACGCAGTATTTT. It codes for CASSSEFLAGGPDTQYF. The chain couples TRBV13 to TRBJ2-3, with 12 bases fitting TRBD2. V lost 4 bases to trimming and J lost 4 bases; unmatched junction nucleotides: 9. The CDR3 length is 17 residues. Germline V gene sequence: CDR1 PRHDT, CDR2 FYEKMQ (reference sequence).

The chain combines TRBV27 with TRBJ1-5; a weak D match, TRBD1 (5 bases). V dropped 0 bases and J dropped 8 bases, with 11 bases sitting between them. Germline CDR1 reads MNHEY; CDR2 reads SMNVEV (reference sequence). This CDR3 is built from 14 residues. This chain's CDR3 is CASSLSRGAEPQHF. The CDR3 bases are TGTGCCAGCAGTTTATCGAGGGGAGCGGAGCCCCAGCATTTT.

This clone is medium-sized within its sample. The genes are TRBV7-9 and TRBJ2-7, with D perhaps given as TRBD1 or TRBD2 (5 bases each). The germline CDR1 and CDR2 sequences are SEHNR and FQNEAQ (reference sequence). The CDR3 spans 15 residues. Deletions cut 5 bases from V and 5 bases from J, with 19 bases between. CDR3: CASSRGLGELNEQYF. The CDR3 region has the DNA TGTGCCAGCAGCCGGGGATTAGGGGAACTCAACGAGCAGTACTTC. The full variable domain, completed using reference TRBV7-9 and TRBJ2-7, is DTGVSQNPRHKITKRGQNVTFRCDPISEHNRLYWYRQTLGQGPEFLTYFQNEAQLEKSRLLSDRFSAERPKGSFSTLEIQRTEQGDSAMYLCASSRGLGELNEQYFGPGTRLTVT.

This clone was seen a few times. CDR3 in amino acids: CASSQEGPAGLATGELFF. As DNA, the CDR3 is TGTGCCAGCAGCCAAGAAGGGCCAGCGGGGTTGGCTACCGGGGAGCTGTTTTTT. V usage is TRBV4-2 and J usage is TRBJ2-2, with 7 bases matching TRBD2. Germline assignment: CDR1 LGHNA and CDR2 YNFKEQ. CDR3 length: 18 residues. Trimming removed 0 bases from V and 5 bases from J; junction bases left unmatched: 12.

This clone was detected only a few times. V gene TRBV11-2 combines with J gene TRBJ2-5; 8 nucleotides agree with TRBD1. Trimming removed 5 bases from V and 4 bases from J; junction bases left unmatched: 6. In germline, CDR1 is SGHAT, CDR2 FQNNGV. The CDR3 is 14 residues long. The CDR3 loop reads CASSPPTGVETQYF. CDR3 sequence (DNA): TGTGCCAGCAGCCCACCGACAGGGGTAGAGACCCAGTACTTC.

This clone was recorded a few times. The chain carries TRBV11-1 and TRBJ1-2; possibly TRBD1 for D (5 bases). The V end was cut by 4 bases, the J end by 3 bases, with 18 bases between. Germline V gene lookup returns CDR1 SGHAT and CDR2 FQDESV (reference sequence). The CDR3 runs to 16 residues. The DNA for the CDR3 is TGTGCCAGCAGCTCACCGGGGCAGCAGCTATACTATGGCTACACCTTC. It codes for CASSSPGQQLYYGYTF.

Only a few counts were recorded for this clone. V and J are TRBV19 and TRBJ2-7, with D perhaps TRBD1 or TRBD2 (5 bases each). The V gene lost 5 bases and the J gene lost 3 bases, with 17 bases spanning the gap. The CDR3 covers 15 residues. Germline V gene sequence: CDR1 LNHDA, CDR2 SQIVND (reference sequence). The CDR3 nucleotides read TGTGCCAGTAGTCTTAAATCGGGGCTCATCTACGAGCAGTACTTC. This codes for CASSLKSGLIYEQYF.

The chain combines TRBV21-1 with TRBJ2-5; no DNA check was done on the table's D call, TRBD1. TRBV21-1 is a documented pseudogene. The CDR3 is made up of 20 amino acids. CDR3 sequence reads: CASSKGTYTYRGRREETQYF. CDR3 nucleotides: TGTGCCAGCAGCAAAGGGACCTATACGTACAGGGGGCGAAGGGAAGAGACCCAGTACTTC.

This chain links TRBV9 with TRBJ2-3; a possible D gene is TRBD2 (6 bases). V was clipped by 4 bases and J by 6 bases, with 12 bases between them. The CDR3 has 13 amino acids. Per germline, CDR1 SGDLS and CDR2 YYNGEE. Written as DNA, the CDR3 is TGTGCCAGCAGCCCCGGCGGGGACGATACGCAGTATTTT. This encodes CASSPGGDDTQYF.

This rearrangement joins TRBV16 to TRBJ2-1; D is uncertain. Germline loops: CDR1 KGHSY, CDR2 FQNENV. V shed 3 bases and J shed 6 bases, with 6 bases lying between them. The CDR3 is made up of 12 amino acids. The CDR3 reads CASSQTFNEQFF. CDR3 sequence (DNA): TGTGCCAGCAGCCAGACTTTCAATGAGCAGTTCTTC.

The chain joins TRBV5-6 to TRBJ2-1; a possible D gene is TRBD2 (6 bases). The CDR3 consists of 16 residues. CDR1 is SGHDT and CDR2 is YYEEEE in the germline V gene. V dropped 0 bases and J dropped 0 bases, with 10 bases sitting between them. CDR3 amino acids: CASSLGGDPSYNEQFF. Here the CDR3 DNA reads TGTGCCAGCAGCTTGGGCGGGGACCCCTCCTACAATGAGCAGTTCTTC.

The gene calls are TRBV5-4 and TRBJ2-7, with D possibly TRBD2 on 5 matching bases. Trimming took off 0 bases at V and 2 bases at J, with 12 bases between the two ends. Germline CDR1 SGHNT, CDR2 YYREEE (reference sequence). The CDR3 consists of 15 residues. CDR3 sequence (DNA): TGTGCCAGCAGCTTGGGTGGCGGGTTCGCCTACGAGCAGTACTTC. Protein: CASSLGGGFAYEQYF.

The V and J genes are TRBV5-1 and TRBJ2-2, with no clear D. The CDR3 runs to 15 residues. The germline gives CDR1 SGHRS, CDR2 YFSETQ. V gave up 2 bases and J gave up 0 bases, with 8 bases separating them. The CDR3 spells CASSFVDANTGELFF. CDR3 bases: TGCGCCAGCAGCTTTGTAGACGCGAACACCGGGGAGCTGTTTTTT.